Listed below are T cell receptor beta chains from one sample, sequenced in a study of cytomegalovirus exposure and HLA in healthy donors. The data were produced by immunoSEQ multiplex PCR, yet TCRdb's version contains in-frame clones alone and is incomplete. The data contain some 140,000 clones, 80% of them seen just once; the ten biggest clones take up roughly 5.9%. Material: PBMCs. Receptors originate from a woman in her thirties or forties in good health and CMV-seropositive. CDR3s include the opening cysteine and the closing phenylalanine or tryptophan. Fields, in order: V gene, clone size, D gene, J gene, CDR3 protein, CDR3 DNA. A D gene is named only where the DNA matches it firmly. Some rows have no size entry. The others give once, few or many, or a class for an expanded clone.

>TRBV5-1|-|-|TRBJ1-1
CASSLATLNTEAFF
TGCGCCAGCAGCTTGGCGACTCTGAACACTGAAGCTTTCTTT
>TRBV9|-|-|TRBJ2-1
CASSVVPGEQFF
TGTGCCAGCAGCGTAGTTCCCGGTGAGCAGTTCTTC
>TRBV6-6|few|TRBD1|TRBJ1-5
CASRGQTNQPQHF
TGTGCCAGCAGGGGACAGACGAATCAGCCCCAGCATTTT
>TRBV6-5|-|-|TRBJ1-3
CASSYGSDGNTIYF
TGTGCCAGCAGTTACGGGAGTGACGGAAACACCATATATTTT
>TRBV5-4|-|TRBD1|TRBJ2-7
CASSPGGSRSYEQYF
TGTGCCAGCAGTCCAGGGGGCTCCCGCTCCTACGAGCAGTACTTC
>TRBV7-3|-|TRBD1|TRBJ1-2
CASSPRQGHGYTF
TGTGCCAGCAGTCCTAGACAGGGACATGGCTACACCTTC
>TRBV6-6|-|-|TRBJ2-5
CASSYPNRAQETQYF
TGTGCCAGCAGTTACCCTAACAGGGCCCAAGAGACCCAGTACTTC
>TRBV19|-|TRBD1|TRBJ1-3
CASSSAGGSGNTIYF
TGTGCCAGTAGTTCGGCAGGGGGCTCTGGAAACACCATATATTTT
>TRBV6-6|-|-|TRBJ2-1
CASSKSSRSGNEQFF
TGTGCCAGCAGTAAGTCCTCCCGTAGCGGCAATGAGCAGTTCTTC
>TRBV23-1|-|TRBD1|TRBJ1-5
CASSQSRGPHNQPQHF
TGCGCCAGCAGTCAATCAAGGGGGCCCCACAATCAGCCCCAGCATTTT
>TRBV10-1|few|TRBD1|TRBJ2-7
CASSAIRDRAVGEQYF
TGCGCCAGCAGTGCGATCCGGGACAGGGCCGTTGGGGAGCAGTACTTC
>TRBV11-2|-|TRBD2|TRBJ2-7
CASSLEGGPRNYEQYF
TGTGCCAGCAGCTTAGAGGGAGGGCCCAGGAACTACGAGCAGTACTTC
>TRBV18|-|-|TRBJ1-5
CASSLGLQGNQPQHF
TGTGCCAGCTCACTAGGTTTGCAGGGGAATCAGCCCCAGCATTTT
>TRBV18|-|-|TRBJ2-1
CASSRVGSSYNEQFF
TGTGCCAGCTCACGGGTGGGGAGCTCCTACAATGAGCAGTTCTTC